The 29 T cell receptor beta chains reported below all come from one sample, sequenced in a study of blood T cells in healthy people across ages. A J-beta primer mix and a sample-barcoded 5' primer were used in a second PCR of roughly 6 to 12 cycles. One entry per CDR3 protein results from TCRdb running MiXCR on the 5' RACE reads. The data hold about 540,000 distinct CDR3 sequences, with less than 25% observed a single time. Another study also made use of these data, one on T cells of mothers and their children.

The sequenced material came from blood. The source of these receptors is a boy under 18 in good health.

This clonotype was detected only a few times. The rearrangement uses TRBV12-3 or TRBV12-4 and TRBJ2-1; unclear D gene. The J call may be mistaken, given a closer DNA end match to TRBJ2-5. The length of the CDR3 is 10 residues. The CDR3, as DNA: TGTGCCAGCAGTCCCCAGACCCAGTACTTC. It encodes CASSPQTQYF.

On this clonotype itself: Mismatch with germline at one junction end may stem from a read error. The chain combines TRBV15 with TRBJ2-3, with D perhaps TRBD2 (5 bases). There are 13 residues in the CDR3. CDR1 and CDR2 from the germline V gene are LNHNV and YYDKDF (reference sequence). CDR3 amino acids: CATSRASTDTQYF. As DNA, the CDR3 is TGTGCCACCAGCAGAGCTAGCACGGATACGCAGTATTTT.

The chain is built from TRBV12-3 or TRBV12-4 and TRBJ1-2; tentatively, D is TRBD1 (6 bases). V shed 3 bases and J shed 4 bases, with 21 bases lying between them. The CDR3 loop spans 17 amino acids. This chain's CDR3 is CASSFSVSGGLSYGYTF. Written as DNA, the CDR3 is TGTGCCAGCAGTTTCTCGGTATCCGGGGGGCTTTCCTATGGCTACACCTTC.

This clonotype was found a few times. V usage is TRBV5-1 and J usage is TRBJ2-3; the D is unclear. The CDR3 loop spans 13 amino acids. The V and J ends lost 3 bases and 2 bases respectively, with 7 bases between them. The germline V gene encodes CDR1 SGHRS and CDR2 YFSETQ. The CDR3 nucleotides are TGCGCCAGCAGCTCTGTACCCACAGATACGCAGTATTTT. Amino acid sequence: CASSSVPTDTQYF. Full variable domain (rest looked up from reference TRBV5-1 and TRBJ2-3): KAGVTQTPRYLIKTRGQQVTLSCSPISGHRSVSWYQQTPGQGLQFLFEYFSETQRNKGNFPGRFSGRQFSNSRSEMNVSTLELGDSALYLCASSSVPTDTQYFGPGTRLTVL.

The chain joins TRBV4-1 to TRBJ2-7, with 10 bases matching TRBD2. This CDR3 contains 16 residues. V was clipped by 2 bases and J by 1 base; unmatched bases: 5. CDR1 and CDR2 (germline): MGHRA, YSYEKL. The CDR3 bases are TGCGCCAGCAGCCAACCTACTAGCGGGATATCCTACGAGCAGTACTTC. As protein: CASSQPTSGISYEQYF.

The chain has TRBV27 and TRBJ2-7; D might be TRBD1 (6 bases). V gave up 5 bases and J gave up 5 bases, with 13 bases separating them. The germline CDR1 and CDR2 sequences are MNHEY and SMNVEV (reference sequence). This CDR3 is 13 amino acids long. The CDR3 nucleotides read TGTGCCAGCAGTCCCACAGGGTTCCACGAGCAGTACTTC. Protein product: CASSPTGFHEQYF.

Here the CDR3 reads CAISGGGNEQYF. CDR3 DNA sequence: TGTGCCATCAGTGGGGGAGGGAACGAGCAGTACTTC. This chain uses TRBV10-3 with TRBJ2-7; 7 bases map to TRBD2. J was trimmed by 5 bases and V by 4 bases; bases with no gene match: 2. There are 12 residues in the CDR3. Germline CDR1 ENHRY, CDR2 SYGVKD.

V and J are TRBV20-1 and TRBJ2-3; D is perhaps TRBD2 (5 bases). The germline CDR1 and CDR2 sequences are DFQATT and SNEGSKA (reference sequence). This CDR3 is built from 13 residues. The V end was cut by 0 bases, the J end by 7 bases, with 11 bases between. In DNA form, the CDR3 reads TGCAGTGCTAGAGATGAGGCTAGCTATACGCAGTATTTT. Translated: CSARDEASYTQYF.

The chain links TRBV4-1 to TRBJ1-3, with D hard to call. CDR3 length equals 17 residues. Germline-derived CDR1 and CDR2 are MGHRA and YSYEKL. Trimming took off 6 bases at V and 2 bases at J, with 20 bases between the two ends. As DNA, the CDR3 is TGCGCCAGCAGACCCCTAGACACCAGGCAGGCTGGAAACACCATATATTTT. Its protein is CASRPLDTRQAGNTIYF.

The genes are TRBV2 and TRBJ2-1; TRBD2 is a possible D gene (7 bases). The ends were cut back, 6 bases at V and 4 bases at J, with 19 bases in the middle. Per germline, CDR1 SNHLY and CDR2 FYNNEI. The CDR3 runs to 16 residues. The CDR3 DNA reads as TGTGCCAGCAGAGCCAAAGGGGGGGGCGAGTACAATGAGCAGTTCTTC. Its protein product is CASRAKGGGEYNEQFF.

This clonotype was seen a handful of times. The chain is built from TRBV7-9 and TRBJ2-5; D remains unclear. The V gene's germline CDR1 is SEHNR and CDR2 FQNEAQ (reference sequence). V was cut by 5 bases and J by 5 bases, with 12 bases left in between. The CDR3 covers 13 residues. The CDR3 loop reads CASSPKVWETQYF. The CDR3 bases are TGTGCCAGCAGCCCAAAGGTCTGGGAGACCCAGTACTTC.

This clonotype was found a few times. V and J are TRBV5-1 and TRBJ2-5; 10 bases line up with TRBD1. In germline, CDR1 is SGHRS, CDR2 YFSETQ. V lost 3 bases to trimming and J lost 5 bases; unmatched junction nucleotides: 7. There are 15 residues in the CDR3. In DNA form, the CDR3 reads TGCGCCAGCAGCTCGATGACAGGGGGCGCGGAGACCCAGTACTTC. It specifies CASSSMTGGAETQYF.

This clonotype was picked up a small number of times. The chain uses TRBV3-1 and TRBJ1-5; 8 positions match TRBD1. The CDR3 spans 16 residues. Looked up from germline, CDR1 is LGHDT and CDR2 is YNNKEL (reference sequence). V was pared by 1 base and J by 2 bases, with 4 bases of the junction left unmatched. The CDR3 here is CASSQGTGRRNQPQHF. The DNA of the CDR3 is TGTGCCAGCAGCCAAGGGACAGGGCGGCGCAATCAGCCCCAGCATTTT.

This rearrangement joins TRBV27 to TRBJ2-7; 8 positions match TRBD2. The CDR3 totals 16 residues. J lost 5 bases, V lost 1 base, and 10 bases had no gene match. From germline, CDR1 is MNHEY and CDR2 SMNVEV (reference sequence). The DNA for the CDR3 is TGTGCCAGCAGTTTATGGCCGGGGGGGCCCCGCGACGAGCAGTACTTC. It specifies CASSLWPGGPRDEQYF.

The chain uses TRBV6-2 or TRBV6-3 and TRBJ2-1; D possibly corresponds to TRBD2 (6 bases). The CDR3 totals 17 residues. The ends were cut back, 2 bases at V and 12 bases at J, with 26 bases in the middle. Germline CDR1 is MNHEY and CDR2 is SVGEGT. The CDR3 here is CASSYRTVRLEGEVQFF. In DNA, the CDR3 is TGTGCCAGCAGTTACCGGACGGTTCGACTAGAAGGAGAAGTGCAGTTCTTC.

This clonotype was detected ten times or more. V is TRBV12-3 or TRBV12-4 and J is TRBJ1-4; D ambiguous. The germline V and J ends were trimmed by 6 bases and 0 bases, with 8 bases remaining between them. CDR3 length: 14 amino acids. For the CDR3, the DNA is TGTGCCAGCAGCTTGCGAGCAACTAATGAAAAACTGTTTTTT. Its translation is CASSLRATNEKLFF.

The genes are TRBV21-1 and TRBJ1-4; no check of the table's D call, TRBD1, against the DNA was made. TRBV21-1 is a listed pseudogene. This CDR3 has 13 residues. CDR3 sequence (DNA): TGTGCCAGCAGCGGGGACGAGGACCTAAAACTGTTTTTT. Its protein is CASSGDEDLKLFF.

The chain recombines TRBV28 with TRBJ1-1; TRBD1 is a possible D gene (6 bases). V was clipped by 6 bases and J by 3 bases, with 17 bases between them. The CDR3 extends over 15 amino acids. CDR1 is MDHEN and CDR2 is SYDVKM in the germline V gene. CDR3 DNA sequence: TGTGCCAGCAGCCGAGTCAGGGGCCCGGACACTGAAGCTTTCTTT. This gives the protein CASSRVRGPDTEAFF.

This clonotype was recorded a few times. V usage is TRBV7-2 and J usage is TRBJ2-3; D tentatively fits TRBD1 or TRBD2 (6 bases each). The V and J ends lost 5 bases and 7 bases respectively, with 19 bases between them. Looked up from germline, CDR1 is SGHTA and CDR2 is FQGNSA. The CDR3 length is 15 residues. The CDR3 loop is CASSLGGEGDNTQYF. The CDR3 DNA reads TGTGCCAGCAGCCTGGGGGGCGAGGGGGATAATACGCAGTATTTT.

V and J are TRBV3-1 and TRBJ1-5; TRBD1 might be the D (6 bases). This CDR3 is built from 13 residues. Trimming stripped 2 bases from V and 7 bases from J, with 9 bases between. In germline, CDR1 is LGHDT, CDR2 YNNKEL (reference sequence). CDR3 amino acids: CASSQQGSQPQHF. The DNA of the CDR3 is TGTGCCAGCAGCCAACAGGGGAGCCAGCCCCAGCATTTT.

As concerns this clonotype: Relative to the germline gene, one junction end is altered; a read error may explain this. The chain carries TRBV5-6 and TRBJ2-5, with 8 bases matching TRBD2. CDR1 SGHDT and CDR2 YYEEEE come from the germline V gene. This CDR3 is built from 13 residues. CDR3: CASSVQDGGEGFF. The CDR3 DNA is TGTGCCAGCAGCGTGCAAGACGGGGGGGAGGGATTCTTC.

In this sample, this clonotype turned up many times. The rearrangement uses TRBV9 and TRBJ2-7, with 9 bases fitting TRBD2. CDR1 is SGDLS, CDR2 YYNGEE, per germline. The CDR3 runs to 15 residues. The V and J ends lost 0 bases and 3 bases, in that order; junction bases with no gene match: 4. The CDR3 here is CASSVEPSGDYEQYF. In DNA, the CDR3 is TGTGCCAGCAGCGTAGAGCCTAGCGGGGACTACGAGCAGTACTTC.

This clonotype was counted a few times. The chain recombines TRBV7-2 with TRBJ2-5; D assignment may be TRBD1 or TRBD2 (5 bases each). Trimming shortened V by 1 base and J by 2 bases, and 14 bases separated the two germline ends. CDR3 size: 16 residues. The germline V gene encodes CDR1 SGHTA and CDR2 FQGNSA. CDR3 protein: CASSLGGRGPQETQYF. CDR3 DNA sequence: TGTGCCAGCAGCTTAGGAGGACGGGGACCACAAGAGACCCAGTACTTC.

This clonotype was counted a few times. CDR3 sequence (DNA): TGTGCCAGCAGCAACAGGGCTATCCCCTCTGGAAACACCATATATTTT. Its protein product is CASSNRAIPSGNTIYF. This chain uses TRBV7-8 with TRBJ1-3; TRBD1 is a possible D gene (6 bases). The V end was cut by 5 bases, the J end by 0 bases, with 14 bases between. This CDR3 region has 16 residues. Germline-derived CDR1 and CDR2 are SGHVS and FQNEAQ. Supplemented by reference TRBV7-8 and TRBJ1-3, the full variable domain reads GAGVSQSPRYKVAKRGQDVALRCDPISGHVSLFWYQQALGQGPEFLTYFQNEAQLDKSGLPSDRFFAERPEGSVSTLKIQRTQQEDSAVYLCASSNRAIPSGNTIYFGEGSWLTVV.

This clonotype was seen more than once but under ten times. The V call is TRBV20-1, the J call TRBJ2-5; D perhaps matches TRBD1 (6 bases). The J call may be faulty, since TRBJ2-7 better matches the DNA end. The germline V gene encodes CDR1 DFQATT and CDR2 SNEGSKA (reference sequence). This CDR3 has 11 amino acids. Here the CDR3 reads CSALGTYEQYF. CDR3 nucleotide sequence: TGCAGTGCTCTCGGGACATACGAGCAGTACTTC.

The V gene is TRBV6-4, the J gene TRBJ2-7; maybe TRBD1 (6 bases). There are 14 residues in the CDR3. Germline V gives CDR1 MRHNA, CDR2 SNTAGT. Trimming took off 5 bases at V and 4 bases at J, with 15 bases between the two ends. CDR3 in DNA: TGTGCCAGCAGTCCCAGGACAGATCTGTACGAGCAGTACTTC. As protein: CASSPRTDLYEQYF.

This clonotype was seen a few times. The chain joins TRBV24-1 to TRBJ1-5; 8 nucleotides match TRBD1. CDR1 KGHDR and CDR2 SFDVKD come from the germline V gene. The CDR3 spans 17 residues. The trim removed 5 bases at V and 2 bases at J, leaving 10 bases unmatched. The CDR3 DNA reads as TGTGCCACCAGTGCCAATACAGGGGGTTATGGCAATCAGCCCCAGCATTTT. This translates into CATSANTGGYGNQPQHF.

This clonotype came up a few times. This chain joins TRBV11-2 and TRBJ2-4; possible D gene TRBD1, 5 bases. Per germline, CDR1 SGHAT and CDR2 FQNNGV. V lost 1 base and J lost 5, with 12 bases in between. CDR3 length: 15 amino acids. The chain's CDR3 is CASSLARTLQNIQYF. CDR3 nucleotides: TGTGCCAGCAGCTTAGCCCGGACACTCCAAAACATTCAGTACTTC. The whole variable domain, remainder taken from reference TRBV11-2 and TRBJ2-4, is EAGVAQSPRYKIIEKRQSVAFWCNPISGHATLYWYQQILGQGPKLLIQFQNNGVVDDSQLPKDRFSAERLKGVDSTLKIQPAKLEDSAVYLCASSLARTLQNIQYFGAGTRLSVL.

This clonotype was detected a few times. CDR3 coding DNA: TGTGCCACCAGCAGAGGGGCAGGGAGGGACACTGAAGCTTTCTTT. Its protein is CATSRGAGRDTEAFF. This sequence joins TRBV15 and TRBJ1-1; perhaps TRBD1 as D (5 bases). V was shortened by 1 base and J by 3 bases, with 12 bases between the two germline ends. This CDR3 has 15 amino acids. Germline CDR1 LNHNV, CDR2 YYDKDF (reference sequence). Full variable domain (rest looked up from reference TRBV15 and TRBJ1-1): DAMVIQNPRYQVTQFGKPVTLSCSQTLNHNVMYWYQQKSSQAPKLLFHYYDKDFNNEADTPDNFQSRRPNTSFCFLDIRSPGLGDTAMYLCATSRGAGRDTEAFFGQGTRLTVV.